This record looks at one T cell receptor beta chain sequence and its context. Its target is unknown. Sequence data for DNA of cultured CD4+ T cells were generated by the Oncomine TCR Beta short-read assay. MiXCR was run by TCRdb on the PCR reads, yielding one entry per CDR3 protein. The sample includes some 16,000 distinct CDR3 sequences, 45% to 55% of them seen just once. Germline assignment: CDR1 SGHAT and CDR2 FQNNGV. J lost 4 bases, V lost 2 bases, and 0 bases had no gene match. CDR3 length equals 13 residues. Indicated treatment: approximately 10-day PBMC culture with coronavirus spike peptide pools or control peptides (ViraFEST assay). On day 3 and again on day 7, fresh IL-2 medium was used to replace half the medium. This sample is part of a study of vaccination and CD4 T cells after COVID-19. The wider study: Two Hispanic individuals were among six male and four female convalescent patients.

V and J are TRBV11-2 and TRBJ1-1, with TRBD1 matching 8 bases. The material sequenced was CD4+ T cells from blood, cultured in vitro. This clonotype was sampled from a human donor who had recovered from COVID-19. This CDR3 is CASSLQGATEAFF. In DNA form, the CDR3 reads TGTGCCAGCAGCTTACAGGGGGCCACTGAAGCTTTCTTT.